A single sample gave rise to the 14 T cell receptor beta chains below, sequenced in a study of PD-L1 blockade in urothelial cancer. Libraries were prepared by immunoSEQ multiplex PCR; TCRdb keeps only in-frame clonotypes and omits some of them. The table records just over 35,000 clones, more than 75% of them present only once. Stated time point: peripheral blood 6 weeks after treatment start. The material was PBMCs, obtained around atezolizumab (anti-PD-L1) treatment. The receptors were gathered from a man aged 35 to 55 with urothelial cancer.

This clone was observed a single time. This chain connects TRBV5-4 to TRBJ1-4; possibly TRBD1 for D (6 bases). Germline CDR1 SGHNT, CDR2 YYREEE (reference sequence). The CDR3 spans 14 residues. Trimming took off 4 bases at V and 3 bases at J, with 10 bases between the two ends. The DNA for the CDR3 is TGTGCCAGCAGCCCAGGGGCTGCTAATGAAAAACTGTTTTTT. Amino acid sequence: CASSPGAANEKLFF.

The rearrangement joins TRBV15 to TRBJ2-7, with D uncertain. The CDR3 is made up of 13 amino acids. Germline CDR1 is LNHNV and CDR2 is YYDKDF (reference sequence). V lost 0 bases to trimming and J lost 6 bases, with 9 bases between them. The CDR3 spells CATSRDEAREQYF. CDR3 nucleotides: TGTGCCACCAGCAGAGATGAGGCCCGCGAGCAGTACTTC.

This chain uses TRBV7-2 with TRBJ2-3; tentatively, D is TRBD2 (6 bases). The CDR3 runs to 14 residues. Trimming pared 5 bases from V and 10 bases from J, leaving 19 bases between. The V gene's germline CDR1 is SGHTA and CDR2 FQGNSA. The chain's CDR3 is CASSPGGFSGAQYF. CDR3 bases: TGTGCCAGCAGCCCCGGGGGATTCTCTGGAGCGCAGTATTTT.

The chain has TRBV7-2 and TRBJ2-3; D remains ambiguous. V was trimmed by 5 bases and J by 7 bases, leaving 10 bases between them. There are 12 residues in the CDR3. Germline lookup yields CDR1 SGHTA and CDR2 FQGNSA. The CDR3 region has the DNA TGTGCCAGCAGCCCTCCTTCTCATACGCAGTATTTT. This encodes CASSPPSHTQYF.

Worth noting for this clone: One end of the junction varies from germline; a read error may be responsible. The chain links TRBV19 to TRBJ2-5, with D possibly matching TRBD2 (5 bases). Germline CDR1 LNHDA, CDR2 SQIVND (reference sequence). The length of the CDR3 is 11 residues. The CDR3 reads CASSTGETQYF. CDR3 in DNA: TGTGCCAGCAGTACGGGGGAGACCCAGTACTTC.

This clone was found once. V gene TRBV5-6 combines with J gene TRBJ1-3; 7 bases map to TRBD1. The CDR3 sequence is 15 residues long. Germline CDR1 is SGHDT and CDR2 is YYEEEE. Trimming at V came to 3 bases and at J to 8 bases, leaving 11 bases not matched to a gene. Here the CDR3 reads CASSSVRGIGDTIYF. The DNA of the CDR3 is TGTGCCAGCAGCTCCGTCAGGGGGATCGGGGACACCATATATTTT.

The V call is TRBV29-1, the J call TRBJ2-7; weak D call: TRBD2 (5 bases). Germline CDR1 SQVTM, CDR2 ANQGSEA. The germline V and J ends were trimmed by 5 bases and 3 bases, with 8 bases remaining between them. The CDR3 totals 11 residues. CDR3: CSVRAGYEQYF. The CDR3 nucleotides read TGCAGCGTTAGGGCGGGCTACGAGCAGTACTTC.

By frequency in the sample, this clone is medium-sized (0.01 to 0.1%). The V call is TRBV9, the J call TRBJ2-1; perhaps TRBD2 as D (6 bases). Trimming shortened V by 4 bases and J by 4 bases, and 12 bases separated the two germline ends. Germline loops: CDR1 SGDLS, CDR2 YYNGEE. This CDR3 is 14 amino acids long. The CDR3 bases are TGTGCCAGCAGCTATTCTAGCGTTTACAATGAGCAGTTCTTC. It codes for CASSYSSVYNEQFF.

The V and J genes are TRBV7-9 and TRBJ1-1; TRBD1 is a possible D gene (6 bases). Germline V gives CDR1 SEHNR, CDR2 FQNEAQ (reference sequence). The CDR3 runs to 15 residues. Between the trimmed V and J ends, which lost 5 bases and 5 bases, there was a span of 18 bases. CDR3 sequence reads: CASSPQGGGRTEAFF. The CDR3 coding sequence is TGTGCCAGCAGCCCCCAAGGGGGAGGGCGGACTGAAGCTTTCTTT.

Here the CDR3 reads CASSLGGAYGYTF. CDR3 DNA: TGCGCCAGCAGCTTGGGCGGGGCCTATGGCTACACCTTC. The chain has TRBV5-1 and TRBJ1-2; perhaps TRBD1 as D (5 bases). Germline values: CDR1 SGHRS, CDR2 YFSETQ. The CDR3 loop spans 13 amino acids. The V gene lost 0 bases and the J gene lost 4 bases, with 7 bases spanning the gap.

The sample holds a few counts of this clone. The V gene is TRBV14, the J gene TRBJ2-7; no definite D call. The CDR3 consists of 14 residues. The germline V and J ends were trimmed by 4 bases and 2 bases, with 12 bases remaining between them. The germline V gene has CDR1 SGHDN and CDR2 FVKESK. The CDR3 protein is CASSPLGSPYEQYF. CDR3 DNA: TGTGCCAGCAGCCCCCTGGGCAGCCCCTACGAGCAGTACTTC.

The chain carries TRBV7-9 and TRBJ1-4, with D possibly matching TRBD1 (6 bases). Germline V lookup: CDR1 SEHNR, CDR2 FQNEAQ (reference sequence). The ends were cut back, 1 base at V and 0 bases at J, with 18 bases in the middle. The CDR3 spans 19 residues. CDR3 residues: CASSLGSLRGGPTNEKLFF. The CDR3 DNA is TGTGCCAGCAGCTTAGGAAGTTTGCGGGGGGGCCCAACTAATGAAAAACTGTTTTTT.

This chain uses TRBV7-3 with TRBJ2-3; 7 nucleotides align to TRBD2. V lost 5 bases and J lost 2; bases outside the gene matches: 4. Germline assignment: CDR1 SGHTA and CDR2 FQGTGA. CDR3 length equals 14 residues. CDR3 DNA sequence: TGTGCCAGCAGCCGGACTAGGAACACAGATACGCAGTATTTT. Its protein is CASSRTRNTDTQYF.

The chain links TRBV30 to TRBJ2-7; 11 bases are shared with TRBD2. The CDR3 spans 12 residues. V lost 3 bases, J lost 6 bases, and 1 base stayed unmatched. Germline assignment: CDR1 GTSNPN and CDR2 SVGIG (reference sequence). The CDR3 nucleotides are TGTGCCTGGAGGGGACTAGCGGTCGAGCAGTACTTC. Translating gives CAWRGLAVEQYF.